The 30 T cell receptor beta chains in this list originate from one sample, sequenced in a study of blood T cell repertoires in COVID-19. The protocol was immunoSEQ multiplex PCR, while the TCRdb copy is restricted to in-frame clones and leaves out a portion. The table records just over 85,000 clones, roughly nine tenths of them present only once. Specimen: peripheral blood. The receptor set was obtained from a middle-aged man with acute or convalescent COVID-19.

The J gene is TRBJ1-3, the V gene TRBV12-5, with TRBD1 matching 8 bases. Trimming removed 5 bases from V and 0 bases from J; junction bases left unmatched: 6. The germline V gene has CDR1 LGHNT and CDR2 FRNRAP. This CDR3 region has 16 residues. The CDR3 loop is CASGPGQGTSGNTIYF. In DNA, the CDR3 is TGTGCTAGTGGTCCCGGACAGGGCACCTCTGGAAACACCATATATTTT.

The genes are TRBV2 and TRBJ1-4; 7 nucleotides align to TRBD1. Germline V gene data show CDR1 as SNHLY and CDR2 as FYNNEI. The length of the CDR3 is 12 residues. V gave up 8 bases and J gave up 7 bases; unmatched junction bases: 4. The CDR3 nucleotides read TGTGCCAGCGGGACAGTGGGTGAAAAACTGTTTTTT. Amino acid sequence: CASGTVGEKLFF. Full variable domain (remainder filled in from reference TRBV2 and TRBJ1-4): EPEVTQTPSHQVTQMGQEVILRCVPISNHLYFYWYRQILGQKVEFLVSFYNNEISEKSEIFDDQFSVERPDGSNFTLKIRSTKLEDSAMYFCASGTVGEKLFFGSGTQLSVL.

V gene TRBV19 combines with J gene TRBJ1-5; D remains unclear. The CDR3 totals 15 residues. The V end lost 4 bases, the J end lost 3 bases, and 13 bases lay between the germline ends. Germline lookup yields CDR1 LNHDA and CDR2 SQIVND (reference sequence). The DNA of the CDR3 is TGTGCCAGTAGTAACCCCGGCAGGCCCAATCAGCCCCAGCATTTT. This encodes CASSNPGRPNQPQHF.

The V call is TRBV3-1 (or the pseudogene TRBV3-2), the J call TRBJ2-3; 8 nucleotides match TRBD1. This CDR3 contains 17 residues. V shed 4 bases, J shed 1 base, and the junction held 10 bases outside the gene matches. Germline assignment: CDR1 LGHDT and CDR2 YNNKEL (reference sequence). As DNA, the CDR3 is TGTGCCAGCAGCCCCCCGGCAGGGGGCGGGGGCACAGATACGCAGTATTTT. Translation: CASSPPAGGGGTDTQYF.

In DNA, the CDR3 is TGTGCCAGCAGCCACCATGGCCAGCCCCAGCATTTT. Translated, it gives CASSHHGQPQHF. V is TRBV3-1 (or the pseudogene TRBV3-2) and J is TRBJ1-5; no definite D call. Trimming stripped 3 bases from V and 7 bases from J, with 7 bases between. The CDR3 covers 12 residues. The germline CDR1 and CDR2 sequences are LGHDT and YNNKEL (reference sequence).

V gene TRBV10-3 combines with J gene TRBJ1-6; 7 positions match TRBD1. CDR3 length: 14 residues. The junction had 9 bases not matched to a gene; V was cut back by 6 bases and J by 10 bases. The germline V gene encodes CDR1 ENHRY and CDR2 SYGVKD. The CDR3 spells CAISYDRDRSPLHF. For the CDR3, the DNA is TGTGCCATCAGCTACGACAGGGACCGGTCACCCCTCCACTTT.

The chain employs TRBV7-2 and TRBJ2-3; TRBD2 might be the D (5 bases). Per germline, CDR1 SGHTA and CDR2 FQGNSA. The CDR3 loop spans 11 amino acids. Deletions cut 6 bases from V and 6 bases from J, with 7 bases between. In DNA, the CDR3 is TGTGCCAGCAGACGAGGGGATACGCAGTATTTT. This codes for CASRRGDTQYF.

In this sample, this clone turned up once. The chain joins TRBV5-1 to TRBJ1-6, with unresolved D. The V end was cut by 3 bases, the J end by 7 bases, with 17 bases between. Germline V CDR1 and CDR2: SGHRS, YFSETQ. This CDR3 spans 16 amino acids. The CDR3, as DNA: TGCGCCAGCAGCTGGTGGCCCACGAACGTGAATTCACCCCTCCACTTT. This gives the protein CASSWWPTNVNSPLHF.

This chain joins TRBV10-3 and TRBJ2-3, with 16 bases identical to TRBD2. Germline V CDR1 and CDR2: ENHRY, SYGVKD. Losses at the gene ends were 6 bases for V and 6 bases for J; bases not matched to a gene: 9. The CDR3 sequence is 17 residues long. The CDR3: CAIRAGTSGGALDTQYF. The CDR3 bases are TGTGCCATCAGGGCCGGGACTAGCGGGGGGGCTCTGGATACGCAGTATTTT.

The rearrangement uses TRBV19 and TRBJ2-3; a weak D match, TRBD2 (6 bases). Germline CDR1 reads LNHDA; CDR2 reads SQIVND (reference sequence). This CDR3 region has 16 residues. The germline V and J ends were trimmed by 3 bases and 0 bases, with 13 bases remaining between them. The CDR3 protein is CASSISAGTSTDTQYF. In DNA, the CDR3 is TGTGCCAGTAGTATTTCCGCAGGGACTAGCACAGATACGCAGTATTTT.

V gene TRBV25-1 combines with J gene TRBJ1-2; D is possibly TRBD1 (5 bases). CDR3 length equals 12 residues. Deletions cut 4 bases from V and 7 bases from J, with 10 bases between. The germline CDR1 and CDR2 sequences are MGHDK and SYGVNS. The CDR3 loop is CASSVGGGGYTF. DNA of the CDR3: TGTGCCAGCAGTGTCGGGGGGGGTGGCTACACCTTC.

The CDR3 DNA follows: TGTGCCAGCTCACCACAGGACAGGGGGAGTGTATCCGTC. Residues: CASSPQDRGSVSV. The genes are TRBV18 and TRBJ2-7, with 10 positions matching TRBD1. CDR1 and CDR2 (germline): KGHSH, LQKENI. The CDR3 covers 13 residues.

CDR3: CASSPGQQETQYF. In DNA, the CDR3 is TGTGCCAGCAGCCCCGGACAACAGGAGACCCAGTACTTC. The V and J genes are TRBV7-7 and TRBJ2-5, with a weak D call TRBD1 (5 bases). The CDR3 is made up of 13 amino acids. Trimming took off 5 bases at V and 5 bases at J, with 12 bases between the two ends. In germline, CDR1 is SSHAT, CDR2 FNYEAQ (reference sequence).

This rearrangement joins TRBV7-6 to TRBJ2-5; 12 bases are a match to TRBD2. Germline V lookup: CDR1 SGHVS, CDR2 FNYEAQ. The CDR3 consists of 17 residues. The V gene end was trimmed by 5 bases and the J gene end by 7 bases; junction bases not matched to a gene: 14. CDR3 DNA: TGTGCCAGCAGCCCGATCGGACTAGCGGGATATACAGGGACCCAGTACTTC. Protein: CASSPIGLAGYTGTQYF.

The gene calls are TRBV7-2 and TRBJ1-5; D gene ambiguous. Germline lookup yields CDR1 SGHTA and CDR2 FQGNSA. V lost 3 bases to trimming and J lost 4 bases, with 19 bases between them. The CDR3 runs 17 residues. The CDR3 here is CASSFPTRAGGNQPQHF. CDR3 nucleotides: TGTGCCAGCAGCTTCCCCACGAGGGCAGGCGGGAATCAGCCCCAGCATTTT.

V and J are TRBV19 and TRBJ2-5; maybe TRBD1 (6 bases). This CDR3 region has 14 residues. The V and J ends lost 6 bases and 2 bases respectively, with 13 bases between them. Germline CDR1 reads LNHDA; CDR2 reads SQIVND (reference sequence). CDR3 DNA: TGTGCCAGTAGCCCCGGGACACAACAAGAGACCCAGTACTTC. Its translation is CASSPGTQQETQYF. The whole variable domain, remainder taken from reference TRBV19 and TRBJ2-5, is DGGITQSPKYLFRKEGQNVTLSCEQNLNHDAMYWYRQDPGQGLRLIYYSQIVNDFQKGDIAEGYSVSREKKESFPLTVTSAQKNPTAFYLCASSPGTQQETQYFGPGTRLLVL.

The genes are TRBV5-1 and TRBJ1-2; D is perhaps TRBD1 (5 bases). Germline assignment: CDR1 SGHRS and CDR2 YFSETQ. Between the trimmed V and J ends, which lost 3 bases and 5 bases, there was a span of 23 bases. The CDR3 has 17 amino acids. CDR3 sequence: CASSWRGEKRGQYGYTF. Here the CDR3 DNA reads TGCGCCAGCAGCTGGAGGGGTGAGAAAAGGGGTCAATATGGCTACACCTTC.

This chain connects TRBV28 to TRBJ2-5; tentatively, D is TRBD2 (6 bases). V lost 2 bases and J 5 bases, leaving 12 bases between the germline ends. The CDR3 is 14 residues long. From germline, CDR1 is MDHEN and CDR2 SYDVKM. CDR3 in amino acids: CASSLIMGLETQYF. The CDR3 DNA sequence: TGTGCCAGCAGTTTAATCATGGGACTGGAGACCCAGTACTTC.

This rearrangement joins TRBV3-1 (or the pseudogene TRBV3-2) to TRBJ2-2; D remains ambiguous. Germline V lookup: CDR1 LGHDT, CDR2 YNNKEL (reference sequence). There are 13 residues in the CDR3. V lost 1 base, J lost 6 bases, and 6 bases lay in between. The CDR3 DNA sequence: TGTGCCAGCAGCCAAGCGTCGGCCGGGGAGCTGTTTTTT. Translated: CASSQASAGELFF.

The rearrangement links TRBV25-1 to TRBJ2-1; 10 bases line up with TRBD1. There are 18 residues in the CDR3. V dropped 1 base and J dropped 3; count of bases not matched to a gene: 9. The V gene's germline CDR1 is MGHDK and CDR2 SYGVNS. CDR3 bases: TGTGCCAGCAGTGAATCGTCGGGGACAGGGGCCCTCTACAATGAGCAGTTCTTC. Translation: CASSESSGTGALYNEQFF.

The chain couples TRBV5-8 to TRBJ2-7, with 13 bases matching TRBD2. This CDR3 is built from 18 residues. CDR1 is SGHTS, CDR2 YDEGEE, per germline. With V trimmed by 4 bases and J by 0 bases, 10 bases remained unmatched. CDR3 in amino acids: CASSERTSGGLSSYEQYV. CDR3 nucleotides: TGTGCCAGCAGCGAGCGGACTAGCGGGGGACTATCCTCCTACGAGCAGTACGTC.

V is TRBV30 and J is TRBJ2-3, with a tentative D call TRBD1 (5 bases). Germline values: CDR1 GTSNPN, CDR2 SVGIG (reference sequence). The V and J ends lost 4 bases and 2 bases respectively, with 13 bases between them. The CDR3 covers 14 residues. The CDR3 loop reads CAWTALQVTDTQYF. CDR3 sequence (DNA): TGTGCCTGGACCGCTTTACAGGTCACAGATACGCAGTATTTT.

The V call is TRBV19, the J call TRBJ2-3; 8 nucleotides line up with TRBD1. CDR3 length: 13 amino acids. Germline CDR1 is LNHDA and CDR2 is SQIVND (reference sequence). Trimming took 6 bases from V and 1 from J; bases not matched to a gene: 0. CDR3 residues: CASRDRGTDTQYF. The CDR3 region has the DNA TGTGCCAGTAGGGACAGGGGCACAGATACGCAGTATTTT.

The chain employs TRBV28 and TRBJ2-7, with D perhaps matching TRBD1 (6 bases). Looked up from germline, CDR1 is MDHEN and CDR2 is SYDVKM. CDR3 size: 16 residues. Trimming pared 5 bases from V and 1 base from J, leaving 18 bases between. CDR3 sequence (DNA): TGTGCCAGCAGTCTTCGGCCGGGGACACCGTCCTACGAGCAGTACGTC. This gives the protein CASSLRPGTPSYEQYV.

J is TRBJ2-7 and V is TRBV20-1; 11 bases are a match to TRBD2. Germline trimming cut 6 bases from V and 2 bases from J; bases unmatched to any gene: 6. Per the germline V gene, CDR1 is DFQATT and CDR2 is SNEGSKA (reference sequence). CDR3 length equals 14 residues. Here the CDR3 DNA reads TGCAGTGCAAGTCTAGCGGGGGGTCCCTACGAGCAGTACGTC. Amino acid sequence: CSASLAGGPYEQYV.

To note about this clone: At one end the junction does not follow the germline gene, possibly because of a read error. The chain employs TRBV7-7 and TRBJ2-5; unclear D gene. Germline V CDR1 and CDR2: SSHAT, FNYEAQ (reference sequence). There are 12 residues in the CDR3. CDR3 DNA sequence: TGTGCTAGCAGCTTAGATCGGGAGACCCAGTACTTC. Translated: CASSLDRETQYF.

The J gene is TRBJ1-3, the V gene TRBV5-6, with D perhaps matching TRBD1 (5 bases). The CDR3 totals 16 residues. From germline, CDR1 is SGHDT and CDR2 YYEEEE. Trimming took 4 bases from V and 0 from J, leaving 14 bases between them. CDR3 in DNA: TGTGCCAGCAGCGGGTGGGGACTCAACTCTGGAAACACCATATATTTT. It yields the protein CASSGWGLNSGNTIYF.

This chain uses TRBV4-2 with TRBJ2-1; 8 positions match TRBD1. Germline V gives CDR1 LGHNA, CDR2 YNFKEQ. The CDR3 totals 15 residues. Germline trimming cut 4 bases from V and 9 bases from J; bases unmatched to any gene: 11. In nucleotides, the CDR3 is TGTGCCAGCAGCCCTAGTGGGCAGGGGGCCGGTGAGCAGTTCTTC. Residues: CASSPSGQGAGEQFF.

The rearrangement joins TRBV6-6 to TRBJ1-1; unclear D gene. CDR1 MNHNY and CDR2 SVGAGI come from the germline V gene (reference sequence). The CDR3 consists of 11 residues. Trimming took off 0 bases at V and 8 bases at J, with 4 bases between the two ends. The DNA for the CDR3 is TGTGCCAGCAGTTACTCATCGGAAGCTTTCTTT. This codes for CASSYSSEAFF.

The chain links TRBV30 to TRBJ1-2; tentatively, D is TRBD1 (6 bases). The germline V gene encodes CDR1 GTSNPN and CDR2 SVGIG (reference sequence). This CDR3 is 16 amino acids long. With 0 bases removed from V and 4 bases from J, the gap between germline ends came to 18 bases. The DNA of the CDR3 is TGTGCCTGGAGTGTACTATCGGGGGCGGGAGGCTATGGCTACACCTTC. This codes for CAWSVLSGAGGYGYTF.